Reported below is one T cell receptor (beta chain). It has no known antigen specificity. Base qualities are missing; no much larger clone stands one base away. The immunoSEQ v3 hsTCRB kit was used to amplify TCR beta CDR3 regions from genomic DNA through bias-controlled multiplex PCR. An Illumina NextSeq 500 was used to sequence the TCR libraries, reaching approximately 2 million read pairs at survey level or about 4.5-6 million at deep level. Under the source paper's analysis protocol: V, D and J genes were assigned, non-productive sequences were removed, and clonality was reported by immunoSEQ Analyzer software. Repertoires were compared by productive Simpson clonality and by the Morisita overlap index of productive TRB rearrangements between infused TIL and blood. Absolute clonotype counts in blood were estimated by multiplying the lymphocyte count by the CD3+ fraction and by the productive frequency of the clone. TCRdb took over this immuneACCESS table, retaining in-frame rearrangements with V and J assigned. Such tables are incomplete; in checked studies, under half of the missing clones stem from an unresolved V gene, and the remainder is unexplained. D and trimming come from the DNA, and the V and J calls and clone size come from that table. A total of around 20,000 clones appear in this sample, 60% to 80% of them only once. 7% to 8% of the sample belongs to the ten largest clones.

This sample is part of a study of TIL therapy for anti-PD-1-resistant metastatic lung cancer (dated by TCRdb to 2020 to 2023). Study-level background: Before any PD-1/PD-L1 blockade was given, tumors were harvested, nivolumab was then administered, and patients who progressed went on to receive lymphodepletion, an infusion of expanded TIL, and IL-2. Enrolled patients had a median age of around 51 years (range about 38-75) and a median tumor PD-L1 proportion score of around 5.6%. Most of the cohort had lung adenocarcinoma, a handful of tumors were EGFR-mutant and two were ALK-rearranged, and half of the patients were current or former smokers. Across the cohort, whole-exome sequencing showed a median non-synonymous tumor mutation burden of around 1.4 mutations per megabase. Clonotypes were tracked across tumor, expanded TIL product and serial blood samples by T cell receptor beta sequencing of tumor and peripheral blood. Overall study outcomes, separate from this receptor: The study protocol defined all tumor marker inferences as exploratory. Clonotypes from the infused TIL partially replaced the baseline peripheral repertoire and then declined over months, and persistence showed no apparent association with response. The cohort was highly selected, including more treatment-naive, never-smoker and oncogene-addicted patients than is typical, which limits generalizability.

The time point label of this sample denotes: pre-treatment sample, taken before nivolumab and TIL therapy. Adults with stage 4 NSCLC were enrolled in a dual-center phase I trial from October 2017 to early 2020. The samples were drawn from an open-label, single-arm phase I trial testing tumor-infiltrating lymphocyte therapy combined with nivolumab in advanced non-small cell lung cancer. Mononuclear cells from blood collected in EDTA tubes were isolated on a Ficoll gradient and snap-frozen as pellets, and DNA was then extracted using a Qiagen mini-prep kit. For this chain, trimming is 4 bases at the V end and 2 bases at the J end, and the number of junction bases without a gene match is 5. Taken from cysteine to phenylalanine, the CDR3 has 18 residues. Only CDR3 DNA is held: 54 bases, read in frame from base 1. CDR1 and CDR2, per the germline V gene, are SGHVS and FQNEAQ.

Sequenced material: blood, taken at baseline. The TCR sequence derives from a person aged 25-85 years with non-small cell lung cancer. The rearranged chain carries TRBV7-8 and TRBJ2-6; 13 nucleotides in the junction match TRBD2. The CDR3 protein sequence reads: CASSSDTSGRAGANVLTF. The DNA reads as follows: TGTGCCAGCAGCTCGGACACTAGCGGGAGGGCTGGGGCCAACGTCCTGACTTTC.